This TCR beta chain is from a study of blood T cell repertoires in COVID-19. Study background: Some COVID-19 samples were acute and others convalescent; all came from the United States, Italy and Spain. PBMCs, B-cell-depleted T cells, or T cells provided the cDNA or gDNA that made up the material.

Clones were read by immunoSEQ multiplex PCR, and TCRdb kept only the in-frame ones, dropping some. The data hold 110,000 or so clones, with 85% observed a single time. The TCR originated in a woman aged 60-70 years with COVID-19, enrolled during active disease. The sample consisted of peripheral blood.

The CDR3: CASSEAQLAGYEQYF. For the CDR3, the DNA is TGTGCCAGCAGTGAAGCGCAACTAGCGGGGTACGAGCAGTACTTC. The chain uses TRBV6-1 and TRBJ2-7, with 10 bases aligning to TRBD2. Trimming at V came to 0 bases and at J to 4 bases, leaving 3 bases not matched to a gene. Germline values: CDR1 MNHNS, CDR2 SASEGT. This CDR3 has 15 residues.